Given below is one T cell receptor (beta chain) in context. Its antigen remains unknown. The data stem from a study of T cells in Graves' hyperthyroidism and ophthalmopathy. General study findings and limits: Model-based prediction identified ophthalmopathy a median 6.5 months prior to its onset.

This CDR3 is 13 amino acids long. Germline V CDR1 and CDR2: MNHEY, SMNVEV (reference sequence). With 4 bases removed from V and 6 bases from J, the gap between germline ends came to 10 bases. Amplification targeted TCR beta CDR3 regions from RNA transcripts. TCR CDR3 regions were first amplified by RT-PCR with HTBI primers. In TCRdb, the multiplex PCR reads were re-called with MiXCR into one record per CDR3 protein. Of fewer than 550,000 distinct CDR3 sequences listed, less than 20% are singletons. This chain joins TRBV27 and TRBJ1-5; no clear D. This sequence originates from a woman between 18 and 29 years old with Graves' hyperthyroidism. Sequenced input: blood. CDR3 bases: TGTGCCAGCAGTTATGGGGTGCTTCAGCCCCAGCATTTT. Protein sequence: CASSYGVLQPQHF.